This TCR beta chain was captured by sequencing in a study of T cell repertoires in cytomegalovirus infection. TCRdb reprocessed the reads with MiXCR, giving one entry per CDR3 protein. Of 200,000 to 300,000 distinct CDR3 sequences in the sample, roughly 10% were seen once. The CDR3 has 15 amino acids. Trimming took off 6 bases at V and 9 bases at J, with 18 bases between the two ends. Germline lookup yields CDR1 MDHEN and CDR2 SYDVKM. The chain couples TRBV28 to TRBJ1-6, with D perhaps matching TRBD1 (5 bases). Sequenced sample: PBMCs. The clonotype was recovered from a human donor in good health (CMV status not recorded). Some clones in this sample may be carry-over from other donors' samples. The CDR3 loop is CASSPSVGAGSPLHF. The CDR3 nucleotides are TGTGCCAGCAGCCCTTCGGTTGGGGCTGGTTCACCCCTCCACTTT. The whole variable domain, remainder taken from reference TRBV28 and TRBJ1-6, is DVKVTQSSRYLVKRTGEKVFLECVQDMDHENMFWYRQDPGLGLRLIYFSYDVKMKEKGDIPEGYSVSREKKERFSLILESASTNQTSMYLCASSPSVGAGSPLHFGNGTRLTVT.